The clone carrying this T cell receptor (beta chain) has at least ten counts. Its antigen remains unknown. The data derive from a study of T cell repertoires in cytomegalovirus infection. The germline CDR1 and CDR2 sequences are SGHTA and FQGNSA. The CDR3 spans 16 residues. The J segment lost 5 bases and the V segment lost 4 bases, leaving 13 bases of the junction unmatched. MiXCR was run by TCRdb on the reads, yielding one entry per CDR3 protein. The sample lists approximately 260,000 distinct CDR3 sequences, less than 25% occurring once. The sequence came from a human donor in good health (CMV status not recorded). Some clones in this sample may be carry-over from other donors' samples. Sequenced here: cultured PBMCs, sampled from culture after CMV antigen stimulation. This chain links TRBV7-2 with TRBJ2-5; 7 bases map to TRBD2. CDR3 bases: TGTGCCAGCAGCTCCCAGCCCCCGGACGGGAGGGAGACCCAGTACTTC. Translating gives CASSSQPPDGRETQYF.